This T cell receptor (beta chain) is from a study of T-cell memory formation after mild COVID-19. TCRdb analysed the 5' RACE reads with MiXCR anew, one entry per CDR3 protein. Of approximately 260,000 distinct CDR3 sequences in the sample, 15% to 20% were seen once. CDR3 length equals 15 residues. J gave up 2 bases and V 0 bases, and 5 bases lay outside the gene matches. Germline V gene sequence: CDR1 DFQATT, CDR2 SNEGSKA (reference sequence). The genes are TRBV20-1 and TRBJ2-5; 8 bases align to TRBD2. Source material: PBMCs or a T cell subset sorted from them (not recorded which). This sequence originates from a man younger than 35 who had mild COVID-19 (a few samples of this study predate the infection). Cell type and time point are not known. The CDR3 sequence: CSARDHGGGQETQYF. The CDR3 region has the DNA TGCAGTGCTAGAGATCACGGGGGGGGACAAGAGACCCAGTACTTC.